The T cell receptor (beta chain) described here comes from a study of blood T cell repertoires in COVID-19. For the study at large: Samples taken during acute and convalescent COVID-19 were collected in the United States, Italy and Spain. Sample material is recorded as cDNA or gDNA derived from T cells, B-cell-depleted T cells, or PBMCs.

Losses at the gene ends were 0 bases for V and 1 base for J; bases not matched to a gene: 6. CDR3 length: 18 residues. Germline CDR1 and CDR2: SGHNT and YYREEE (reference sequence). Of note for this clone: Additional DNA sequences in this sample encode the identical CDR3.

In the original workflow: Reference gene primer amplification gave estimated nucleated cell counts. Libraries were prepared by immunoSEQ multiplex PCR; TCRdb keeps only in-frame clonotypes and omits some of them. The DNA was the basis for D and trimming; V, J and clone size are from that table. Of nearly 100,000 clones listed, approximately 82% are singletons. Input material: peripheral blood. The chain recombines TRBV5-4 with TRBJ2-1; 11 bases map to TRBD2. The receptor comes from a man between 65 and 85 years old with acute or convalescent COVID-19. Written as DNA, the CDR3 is TGTGCCAGCAGCTTGGTCCTAGCGGGAGGACCATCCTACAATGAGCAGTTCTTC. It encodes CASSLVLAGGPSYNEQFF. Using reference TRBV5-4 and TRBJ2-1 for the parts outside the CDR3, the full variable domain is ETGVTQSPTHLIKTRGQQVTLRCSSQSGHNTVSWYQQALGQGPQFIFQYYREEENGRGNFPPRFSGLQFPNYSSELNVNALELDDSALYLCASSLVLAGGPSYNEQFFGPGTRLTVL.